The source of this T cell receptor (beta chain) is a study of blood T cells in healthy people across ages. The study's findings and limits: In these data, TCR beta diversity tracked strongly with naive T cell percentage. Measured against age, TCR beta diversity per million T cells decreased in a roughly linear manner.

Regarding this clonotype: The antigen is undetermined.

The second PCR ran about 6 to 11 cycles with a sample-barcoded 5' primer and J-beta primers. TCRdb fed the 5' RACE reads into MiXCR, producing one record per CDR3 protein. The table shows about 1,000,000 distinct CDR3 sequences, with more than 35% occurring only once. The CDR3 length is 18 residues. With 5 bases removed from V and 5 bases from J, the gap between germline ends came to 27 bases. Germline V gene data show CDR1 as LGHNA and CDR2 as YNFKEQ. The sequence was obtained from an older woman in good health. The chain couples TRBV4-2 to TRBJ2-5; D uncertain. Sequenced input: blood. For the CDR3, the DNA is TGTGCCAGCAGCTTACGACGTCTAAATGGCAACCCCGCGGAGACCCAGTACTTC. This gives the protein CASSLRRLNGNPAETQYF.